The rows below give T cell receptor beta chains drawn from one sample of a study of blood T cell repertoires in COVID-19. TCRdb keeps only in-frame clones here, not all; method: immunoSEQ multiplex PCR. The table includes approximately 100,000 clones, about four fifths detected once. Sequenced: peripheral blood. Receptors were obtained from a human donor in a cohort sampled during active COVID-19. Each CDR3 is given with its conserved first and last residue. A D gene is named only where the DNA matches it firmly. The listing skips clone size in some rows; elsewhere it reads once, few, many or a size class.

abundance	d_gene	j_gene	len	v_gene	CDR3aa	CDR3nt
-	-	TRBJ2-3	13	TRBV5-1	CASSLFRTDTQYF	TGCGCCAGCAGCTTGTTCCGTACAGATACGCAGTATTTT
-	TRBD2	TRBJ2-7	16	TRBV9	CASSVGLAGNSYEQYF	TGTGCCAGCAGCGTCGGACTAGCAGGGAACTCCTACGAGCAGTACTTC
-	TRBD2	TRBJ2-7	14	TRBV4-3	CASSQGTSFYEQYF	TGCGCCAGCAGCCAAGGGACTAGTTTCTACGAGCAGTACTTC
few	-	TRBJ2-7	13	TRBV29-1	CSVRAGDSYEQYF	TGCAGCGTCCGTGCCGGGGACTCCTACGAGCAGTACTTC
-	-	TRBJ2-1	14	TRBV5-1	CASSLGGPDNEQFF	TGCGCCAGCAGCTTGGGGGGGCCCGACAATGAGCAGTTCTTC
few	TRBD1	TRBJ1-5	17	TRBV7-9	CASSLGTGGFSTQPQHF	TGTGCCAGCAGCTTAGGGACAGGGGGCTTTTCGACTCAGCCCCAGCATTTT
-	TRBD2	TRBJ2-1	18	TRBV7-6	CASSLLVITSGRRNEQFF	TGTGCCAGCAGCTTACTGGTGATAACTAGCGGGAGACGGAATGAGCAGTTCTTC
-	TRBD1	TRBJ2-5	14	TRBV5-1	CASSLGDSQETQYF	TGCGCCAGCAGCTTGGGGGACAGTCAAGAGACCCAGTACTTC
-	-	TRBJ1-6	14	TRBV14	CASSQAPAGSPLHF	TGTGCCAGCAGCCAAGCCCCGGCAGGTTCACCCCTCCACTTT
-	-	TRBJ2-7	15	TRBV7-6	CASSSLDTGYHEQYF	TGTGCCAGCAGCTCCCTTGACACAGGGTACCACGAGCAGTACTTC
-	TRBD1	TRBJ2-7	14	TRBV9	CASSVARQGGEQYF	TGTGCCAGCAGCGTAGCGAGACAGGGCGGCGAGCAGTACTTC
-	-	TRBJ1-6	16	TRBV4-1	CASSQERRDRNSPLHF	TGCGCCAGCAGCCAAGAAAGGAGAGACCGTAATTCACCCCTCCACTTT
few	-	TRBJ1-6	13	TRBV10-3	CAISQAPNSPLHF	TGTGCCATCAGTCAGGCGCCTAATTCACCCCTCCACTTT
-	-	TRBJ2-2	18	TRBV5-1	CASSLASGLAQNTGELFF	TGCGCCAGCAGCTTGGCCTCTGGCCTAGCGCAGAACACCGGGGAGCTGTTTTTT
-	-	TRBJ2-6	15	TRBV18	CASHGLSSGANVLTF	TGTGCCAGCCACGGGTTGAGCTCTGGGGCCAACGTCCTGACTTTC
-	TRBD1	TRBJ1-4	16	TRBV9	CASSEGQRATNEKLFF	TGTGCCAGCAGCGAGGGACAGCGGGCCACTAATGAAAAACTGTTTTTT
-	TRBD2	TRBJ2-5	16	TRBV18	CASSPPQAGLQETQYF	TGTGCCAGCTCACCACCGCAAGCGGGACTTCAAGAGACCCAGTACTTC
-	-	TRBJ2-1	16	TRBV27	CASSPGQGRWREEQFF	TGTGCCAGCAGTCCCGGACAGGGACGGTGGCGGGAGGAGCAGTTCTTC
once	-	TRBJ1-2	14	TRBV14	CASSPTRGANGYTF	TGTGCCAGCAGCCCAACTCGGGGGGCGAATGGCTACACCTTC
-	TRBD2	TRBJ2-1	16	TRBV5-1	CASSLGTSLDNNEQFF	TGCGCCAGCAGCTTGGGGACTAGCTTAGATAACAATGAGCAGTTCTTC
-	-	TRBJ2-7	16	TRBV6-1	CASSEGLNRVGYEQYF	TGTGCCAGCAGTGAAGGGCTCAACAGGGTAGGGTACGAGCAGTACTTC
-	TRBD1	TRBJ2-7	13	TRBV2	CASSRTGNYEQYF	TGTGCCAGCAGTCGGACAGGGAACTACGAGCAGTACTTC
-	TRBD2	TRBJ2-1	20	TRBV5-4	CASKLGTSGIGPRDYNEQFF	TGTGCCAGCAAGCTTGGGACTAGCGGGATTGGTCCACGGGATTACAATGAGCAGTTCTTC
-	-	TRBJ1-2	14	TRBV29-1	CSVEGGDLYYGYTF	TGCAGCGTTGAAGGCGGGGATCTCTACTATGGCTACACCTTC
-	TRBD1	TRBJ2-3	12	TRBV7-3	CASSPQGDTQYF	TGTGCCAGCAGCCCACAGGGGGATACGCAGTATTTT
-	-	TRBJ2-3	13	TRBV4-2	CASSQDGGDTQYF	TGTGCCAGCAGCCAAGATGGGGGGGATACGCAGTATTTT
-	-	TRBJ1-5	14	TRBV27	CASSPFTGNQPQHF	TGTGCCAGCAGTCCATTCACAGGGAATCAGCCCCAGCATTTT
once	-	TRBJ1-1	13	TRBV19	CASTTGGSAEAFF	TGTGCCAGTACGACGGGGGGGAGTGCTGAAGCTTTCTTT
-	TRBD2	TRBJ2-7	16	TRBV7-9	CASSPGLAGLDYEQYF	TGTGCCAGCAGCCCGGGACTAGCGGGCCTGGACTACGAGCAGTACTTC
-	-	TRBJ2-7	15	TRBV11-3	CASSLHSRGTREQYF	TGTGCCAGCAGCCTCCACAGTCGGGGGACGAGAGAGCAGTACTTC
-	TRBD1	TRBJ1-2	12	TRBV27	CASSLTGAGYTF	TGTGCCAGCAGTTTAACAGGGGCCGGCTACACCTTC
-	-	TRBJ2-3	13	TRBV10-3	CATRIFGGDTQYF	TGTGCCACCAGGATTTTCGGGGGAGATACGCAGTATTTT
-	-	TRBJ2-7	16	TRBV15	CATSRGIGTRNYEQYF	TGTGCCACCAGCAGGGGTATCGGGACAAGGAACTACGAGCAGTACTTC
-	TRBD1	TRBJ1-1	15	TRBV30	CALTGVHLMNTEAFF	TGTGCCTTGACAGGGGTCCACTTGATGAACACTGAAGCTTTCTTT
-	-	TRBJ1-4	13	TRBV12-3/TRBV12-4	CASSNSLNEKLFF	TGTGCCAGCTCAAACAGTCTTAATGAAAAACTGTTTTTT
few	TRBD1	TRBJ2-2	14	TRBV5-1	CASSYTTGAGELFF	TGCGCCAGCAGCTACACCACAGGGGCCGGGGAGCTGTTTTTT
-	TRBD1	TRBJ2-7	15	TRBV19	CASSQQGQRAYEQYF	TGTGCCAGTAGTCAACAGGGGCAGAGAGCCTACGAGCAGTACTTC
-	TRBD2	TRBJ2-7	14	TRBV13	CASSSLRTSGEQYF	TGTGCCAGCAGTTCACTACGGACTAGCGGGGAGCAGTACTTC
-	-	TRBJ1-4	18	TRBV5-5	CASSLGTGRKVQGEKLFF	TGTGCCAGCAGCTTGGGTACAGGGCGGAAGGTCCAGGGGGAAAAACTGTTTTTT
-	TRBD1	TRBJ2-7	15	TRBV24-1	CATSEGTGGHYEQYF	TGTGCCACCAGTGAAGGGACAGGGGGCCACTACGAGCAGTACTTC
-	-	TRBJ1-1	14	TRBV6-5	CASSLGLVNTEAFF	TGTGCCAGCAGTCTTGGGCTTGTGAACACTGAAGCTTTCTTT
-	TRBD1	TRBJ2-7	14	TRBV6-5	CASRTGGAPYEQYF	TGTGCCAGCAGGACAGGGGGCGCCCCCTACGAGCAGTACTTC
-	-	TRBJ1-2	14	TRBV28	CASRVSEGNYGYTF	TGTGCCAGCAGAGTCAGCGAGGGTAACTATGGCTACACCTTC
-	-	TRBJ2-7	16	TRBV11-2	CASSLVAASATNGQYF	TGTGCCAGCAGCTTAGTTGCAGCCAGCGCCACCAATGGGCAGTACTTC
-	TRBD1	TRBJ1-3	16	TRBV6-5	CASSWGQGTPGNTIYF	TGTGCCAGCAGTTGGGGACAGGGTACGCCTGGAAACACCATATATTTT
-	-	TRBJ1-5	15	TRBV18	CASSPDGGSNQPQHF	TGTGCCAGCTCACCGGATGGAGGAAGCAATCAGCCCCAGCATTTT
-	-	TRBJ2-6	17	TRBV9	CASSGTDLRSGANVLTF	TGTGCCAGCAGCGGGACAGACCTTCGGTCTGGGGCCAACGTCCTGACTTTC
-	TRBD1	TRBJ1-4	18	TRBV28	CASSSSGTGGRVGEKLFF	TGTGCCAGCAGTTCCTCCGGGACAGGGGGGAGGGTTGGTGAAAAACTGTTTTTT
few	TRBD1	TRBJ1-5	15	TRBV2	CASSGHRGNLQPQHF	TGTGCCAGCAGTGGCCACAGGGGAAATTTGCAGCCCCAGCATTTT
-	TRBD2	TRBJ2-5	15	TRBV19	CASSMPSGVEETQYF	TGTGCCAGTAGTATGCCCAGCGGGGTGGAAGAGACCCAGTACTTC
-	-	TRBJ2-7	12	TRBV11-1	CASSPGHYEQYF	TGTGCCAGCAGCCCCGGACACTACGAGCAGTACTTC
-	TRBD2	TRBJ2-3	17	TRBV9	CASSVGSGGLPTDTQYF	TGTGCCAGCAGCGTAGGGAGCGGGGGCCTACCCACAGATACGCAGTATTTT
few	TRBD1	TRBJ2-2	16	TRBV4-3	CASSQTDRTNTGELFF	TGCGCCAGCAGCCAGACGGACAGGACAAACACCGGGGAGCTGTTTTTT
-	TRBD1	TRBJ1-1	15	TRBV2	CASTTGTAMNTEAFF	TGTGCCAGCACCACCGGGACAGCCATGAACACTGAAGCTTTCTTT
-	-	TRBJ2-1	14	TRBV4-3	CASSRRAGSNEQFF	TGCGCCAGCAGCCGACGGGCGGGATCCAATGAGCAGTTCTTC
few	TRBD1	TRBJ1-5	12	TRBV19	CASRTGDQPQHF	TGTGCCAGTAGAACAGGGGATCAGCCCCAGCATTTT
-	-	TRBJ2-3	14	TRBV7-3	CASSPGVASDTQYF	TGTGCCAGCAGCCCCGGGGTAGCTTCAGATACGCAGTATTTT
-	TRBD1	TRBJ1-6	17	TRBV11-3	CASSLVDWDRGNSPLHF	TGTGCCAGCAGCTTAGTCGATTGGGACAGGGGAAATTCACCCCTCCACTTT